The present T cell receptor (beta chain) was sequenced within a study of cytomegalovirus exposure and HLA in healthy donors (TCRdb year 2017). Study-wide context: According to an earlier analysis of 587 of the donors, some 170 million T cells yielded over 100 million unique TCR beta sequences and 276 Gb of sequence data. All discovery cohort repertoires had been generated using a single sequencing platform. On average, over 200,000 unique TCR beta nucleotide sequences were sequenced per donor among a few hundred genotyped donors of the cohort, with roughly 18% of those sequences being non-productive. HLA typing included class I and class II loci at four-digit resolution. Roughly 5 DR-DQ haplotypes were handled as single units for association and clustering, since linkage in the cohort was strong. Among the roughly 400 genotyped donors, roughly 80% belonged to the genetic ancestry cluster associated with self-reported Caucasian donors. A later genetic analysis took genome-wide SNP genotypes for about 55% of the 666 donors and used that subset as a discovery cohort. Along with the approximately 670-subject first cohort, a separate validation cohort of over a hundred different subjects was used. A later analysis re-analyzed previously published TCR beta repertoires from 550 to 700 donors and added high-resolution HLA genotyping to study TCR occurrence patterns. An earlier analysis of fewer than 700 of the donors applied high-throughput TCR beta sequencing to assess whether each TCR beta V gene segment acted as functional or pseudogenic. Rather than drawing on any new phenotypic data, the later analysis identified candidate immune exposures from TCR beta sequences and the way those sequences occurred across donors. The number of typed donors differed by locus: 629-630 for A, B, C, DRB1 and DQB1; 522 for DQA1; 606 for DPA1; and about 450 for DPB1. An early release that covered some 640 HLA-typed donors contained approximately 290 gigabases of sequencing data and roughly 84 million unique TCR sequences. Donor age, sex, ethnicity and CMV serostatus were compiled alongside the repertoire data. Using immunosequencing, the study profiled T cell repertoires from roughly 650 subjects and related those repertoires to cytomegalovirus serostatus. To predict cytomegalovirus infection status, the study combined high-throughput TCR immunosequencing, statistical association of individual TCRs with disease status, and machine learning. The study aimed to test whether signatures of past pathogen exposure could be identified by cataloging public T cell receptors.

The CDR3 sequence holds 15 residues, the cysteine and phenylalanine included. Only the CDR3 part of the read is kept: 45 bases, read in frame from the first base. From the germline V gene, CDR1 is ENHRY and CDR2 is SYGVKD. As regards this clone: Its target antigen remains unknown. A read error may produce the germline difference seen at one junction end. The same CDR3 can be traced to other DNA sequences in this sample.

The cohort consisted of more than 650 healthy bone marrow donors. At the time of sampling, every cohort member was nominally healthy, though immune exposures that went unrecorded were likely present. The donor was CMV seropositive and belonged to the group of 270 or so seropositive cohort members. A peripheral blood sample was collected from each donor, and TCR beta sequencing was performed on peripheral blood mononuclear cells. Genomic DNA extraction from the blood cell samples was performed with the Qiagen DNeasy Blood Extraction Kit. Broad study findings and their caveats: Three of the identified cytomegalovirus-associated TCR beta chains were confirmed in vitro to be specific for cytomegalovirus antigens. An association between a missense DCLRE1C variant and V-gene and J-gene trimming of TCR beta chains was found in a later genetic analysis and replicated in an independent cohort. Specific HLA alleles were associated with around 18,000 TCR beta sequences at a false discovery rate of 0.05 in a later analysis. Presence/absence analyses assumed roughly uniform sequencing depth across donors, an assumption that may not hold. According to a later analysis, TCR association rates differed among HLA loci, with DRB1 alleles showing the most associated TCRs and HLA-C alleles showing the fewest. Most TCR sequences were seen in very few donors, while some public TCRs were found in many individuals. Some IMGT-functional V segments, including TRBV6-2 and TRBV6-3, could not be distinguished by the 87-base-pair reads and were therefore excluded. When HLA alleles, especially DR and DQ, strongly co-occurred, TCR associations were difficult to assign to individual alleles. In an earlier analysis of fewer than 700 of the donors, most TCR beta V segments appeared in productive rearrangements about 90% or about 30% of the time, broadly matching IMGT annotations. According to the authors, the approach could potentially be generalized to other disease states and immunological phenotypes. Linkage disequilibrium might explain the correlated functional status among segregating V segments, but an unknown experimental factor could not be excluded. A further reported finding was that TCR beta sequences accurately predicted the HLA-A and HLA-B alleles for most subjects in the first cohort. A later genetic analysis reported fewer N-insertions in productive TCRs among donors in an Asian-associated ancestry cluster than the 666-donor mean. According to a later analysis, parvovirus B19, influenza, CMV and Epstein-Barr virus appeared linked to several top co-occurrence clusters. The only immune exposure information available for the cohort was CMV serostatus. In a later analysis, HLA-associated TCR beta chains showed more clonal expansion and lower generation probabilities than non-associated chains that were equally common. In a later analysis, most CMV-associated TCR beta chains were found to appear HLA-restricted, with HLA associations seemingly driven largely by CMV exposure. The classifier was reported to diagnose cytomegalovirus status with high specificity and sensitivity in both the original cohort and the validation cohort. Because counts were too low, about 18 rarely observed V segments, including chromosome 9 orphons, were excluded from the earlier analysis of several hundred of the donors. This cohort had only TCR beta chains sequenced, and the lack of alpha or paired-chain data limited which features could be detected. A cluster of highly shared sequence variants was judged likely to represent a technical artifact of the sequencing pipeline. The study gave a list of under 200 TCR beta chains associated with cytomegalovirus. Because some donors lacked HLA typing at each locus, the association tests relied only on the typed subset.

The library was made by the immunoSEQ multiplex PCR assay. For the multiplex PCR, a mixture combining 60 forward primers for TCR Vbeta segments and 13 reverse primers for TCR Jbeta segments was used. The CDR3 region of rearranged TCR beta genes was amplified from genomic DNA by a multiplex PCR assay. On the Illumina HiSeq System, the amplified TCR beta libraries were sequenced as 87-base-pair reads. In the source study's methods: Across the roughly 700 repertoires, a later analysis counted roughly 77 million unique TCR beta chains, some 11 million of which were shared by at least two donors. Raw reads were error-corrected and collapsed into unique sequences by a nearest-neighbor algorithm in which closely related sequences were merged to remove PCR and sequencing errors. To assign V, D and J gene segments, CDR3 sequences were aligned to IMGT reference sequences. For a sequence to be retained, a match of at least six nucleotides was required to both a V gene segment and a J gene segment. Rearrangements were classified as productive when the CDR3 lacked stop codons and remained in frame with V and J, and all other rearrangements were classified as non-productive. Following IMGT convention, CDR3 was defined as the stretch from the second conserved V-encoded cysteine up to the conserved J-encoded phenylalanine. Sequences without an unambiguous match to a single V gene segment were excluded from the earlier analysis of a few hundred of the donors. In an earlier analysis of 587 of the donors, V segments were called functional above 56.7% productive rearrangements and were called segregating when the between-donor standard deviation exceeded 5%. A statistical classification framework was built to diagnose cytomegalovirus status from the catalog of TCR beta chain sequences. In a later analysis, TCR nucleotide sequences were compared against IMGT/GENE-DB human TR gene sequences so that V and J genes could be assigned. Using the TCRdist pipeline, a later analysis assigned CDR3 sequences along with most-parsimonious VDJ recombination scenarios. A later analysis defined each TCR beta chain by its CDR3 amino acid sequence plus V-gene family, and excluded reads lacking a unique V-gene family. To address suspected cross-contamination and a sequencing artifact, a later analysis removed approximately 600 highly shared, low-generation-probability nucleotide sequences. In a later analysis, a clonal expansion index for each public chain was calculated from normalized within-repertoire ranks of inferred template counts. In a later analysis, generation probabilities were computed using a VDJ recombination model fitted to out-of-frame rearrangements, and the results were checked against IGoR. In a later analysis, hypergeometric tests were used to score TCR-TCR, TCR-HLA and TCR-CMV co-occurrence, with a repertoire-size bias correction applied to TCR pairs. False discovery rates were estimated in a later analysis by permuting HLA or CMV assignments 20 times. In a later analysis, co-occurring TCRs were grouped with DBSCAN, and TCRdist sequence similarity was added when clustering was performed within HLA-allele-positive subsets. Repertoires with fewer than 30,000 or more than 120,000 public chains were left out of co-occurrence clustering, as were a handful of repertoires with anomalous nucleotide sharing. Imported from immuneACCESS, the table was reduced by TCRdb to in-frame sequences with V and J called. These copies leave out some clones; in studies compared against another copy, an unresolved V gene accounts for under half, and the cause of the remainder is not known. From that table come the V and J calls and clone size; the DNA was used to work out D and trimming. The sample table contains about 150,000 clones; only one count was recorded for about four fifths of them. Together, the top ten hold around 6.6% of the sample.

The sequence joins TRBV10-3 to TRBJ1-2; TRBD1 fits 10 bases in the junction. The sample consisted of PBMCs. The receptor was isolated from a man aged 50-59 years in good health and CMV-seropositive. Here the CDR3 is given as CAISERGQGMRGYTF. The nucleotide sequence reads as follows: TGTGCCATTAGTGAGAGGGGACAGGGGATGAGGGGCTACACCTTC.